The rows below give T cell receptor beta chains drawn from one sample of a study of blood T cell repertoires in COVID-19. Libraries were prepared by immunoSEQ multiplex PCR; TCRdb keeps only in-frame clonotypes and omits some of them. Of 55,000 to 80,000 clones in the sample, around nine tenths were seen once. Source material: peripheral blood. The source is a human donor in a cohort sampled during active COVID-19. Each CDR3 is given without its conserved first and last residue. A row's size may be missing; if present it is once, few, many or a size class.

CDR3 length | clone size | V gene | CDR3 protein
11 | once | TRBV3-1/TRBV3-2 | ASSARGGIEQF
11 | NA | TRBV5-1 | ASSTRGAGELF
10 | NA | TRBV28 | ASTQQPYGYT
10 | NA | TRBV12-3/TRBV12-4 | ATRDSNNEQF
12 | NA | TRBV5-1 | ASSLGLAVDTQY
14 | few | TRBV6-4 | ASSDVWGQGADTQY
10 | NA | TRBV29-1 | SGGRGTDTQY
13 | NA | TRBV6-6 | ASSSSLLADTEAF
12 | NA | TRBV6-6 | ASSPGQGNSPLH
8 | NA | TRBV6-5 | ASTRGEQF
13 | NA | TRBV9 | ASSLGATRTDTQY
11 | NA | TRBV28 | ASSFGTVTEAF
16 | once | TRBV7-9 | ASSFTKGTQGRNQPQH
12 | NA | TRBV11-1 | ASSLGGNTDTQY
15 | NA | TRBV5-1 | ASSLQALVSGANVLT
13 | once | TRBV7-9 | ASSLMGLADNEQF
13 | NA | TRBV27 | ASSLSGTANQPQH
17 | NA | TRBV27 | ASSSRGLAISEAKNIQY
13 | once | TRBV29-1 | SVLTRTALNTEAF
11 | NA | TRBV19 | ASSNGEASTQY
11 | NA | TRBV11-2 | ASSYAGTGEAF
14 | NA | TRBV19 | ASSMPQRSSYNEQF
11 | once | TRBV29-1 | SVTIGGEEKLF
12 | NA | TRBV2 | ASNGDRGTDTQY
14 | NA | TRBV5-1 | ASSPYTGSANEKLF
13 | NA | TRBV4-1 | ASSPRGLAGDEQY
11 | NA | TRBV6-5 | ASGSRGTDTQY
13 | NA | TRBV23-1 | ASTPRRLKETEAF
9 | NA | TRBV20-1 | SVGGNQPQH
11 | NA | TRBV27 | ATIGASRIEQY
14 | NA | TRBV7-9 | ASSRGTLLYSYEQY
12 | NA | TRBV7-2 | ASSPGHQNTEAF
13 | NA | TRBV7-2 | ASSLGPSDFYEQY
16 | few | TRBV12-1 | ASSFAGPSSGRAREQF
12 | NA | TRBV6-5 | ASSYGGRASGYT
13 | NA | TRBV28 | ASSLSSSGSYEQY